A selection of T cell receptor beta chains follows, all from one sample in a study of T cell responses to AZD1222 COVID-19 vaccine. Profiling relied on immunoSEQ multiplex PCR, and the TCRdb table lists in-frame clones only, not all of them. This table holds some 150,000 clones, around nine tenths found once. Material: peripheral blood, obtained on day 0 of AZD1222 vaccination. These receptor sequences come from an adult in good health. Each CDR3 is given with its conserved first and last residue. D genes are given only for firm matches. Clone size is not always given. Where it is, it says once, few, many or a class for expanded clones.

DNA: TGTGCCAGCAGCCTCGGCCGGGGAACTGGGGCCAACGTCCTGACTTTC
CDR3: CASSLGRGTGANVLTF
size: .
J: TRBJ2-6
D: .
V: TRBV7-6

DNA: TGTGCCAGCAGCAACCGGGACAGGCCTATGGGTGCTGAAGCTTTCTTT
CDR3: CASSNRDRPMGAEAFF
size: .
J: TRBJ1-1
D: .
V: TRBV21-1

DNA: TGTGCCATCAGGAGGGGGGTCTTCTACGAGCAGTACTTC
CDR3: CAIRRGVFYEQYF
size: .
J: TRBJ2-7
D: .
V: TRBV10-3

DNA: TGTGCCAGCAGTAAGGTCGACTCCGGGGGTAACGAGCAGTACTTC
CDR3: CASSKVDSGGNEQYF
size: .
J: TRBJ2-7
D: .
V: TRBV2

DNA: TGTGCCAGCACCCCGAGGGTGGCTAGCGGTCACAATGAGCAGTTCTTC
CDR3: CASTPRVASGHNEQFF
size: few
J: TRBJ2-1
D: TRBD2
V: TRBV5-8

DNA: TGTGCCAGCAGCTCCCGAAGGTCCAATACGGGGACCGGGGAGCTGTTTTTT
CDR3: CASSSRRSNTGTGELFF
size: .
J: TRBJ2-2
D: .
V: TRBV9

DNA: TGTGCCATCAGTGATTGGGAGAACACTGAAGCTTTCTTT
CDR3: CAISDWENTEAFF
size: once
J: TRBJ1-1
D: .
V: TRBV10-3

DNA: TGTGCCAGCAGCTTATGGGACTTCGCGAACACCGGGGAGCTGTTTTTT
CDR3: CASSLWDFANTGELFF
size: .
J: TRBJ2-2
D: .
V: TRBV7-2

DNA: TGCGCCAGCAGCTTGGGGAGCACAGATACGCAGTATTTT
CDR3: CASSLGSTDTQYF
size: .
J: TRBJ2-3
D: .
V: TRBV5-1

DNA: TGTGCCAGCAGTTACGGGGGGGATCGGTACTTC
CDR3: CASSYGGDRYF
size: .
J: TRBJ2-7
D: TRBD2
V: TRBV6-2/TRBV6-3

DNA: TGTGCCAGCAGTCCCAGGCTCGGGAGTCAGCCCCAGCATTTT
CDR3: CASSPRLGSQPQHF
size: once
J: TRBJ1-5
D: .
V: TRBV28

DNA: TGTGCCAGCAGCTTATTCGACAGGGATGGGACCCAGTACTTC
CDR3: CASSLFDRDGTQYF
size: .
J: TRBJ2-5
D: TRBD1
V: TRBV7-9

DNA: TGCGCCAGCAGCCAAGACCCCGCGAACACTGAAGCTTTCTTT
CDR3: CASSQDPANTEAFF
size: .
J: TRBJ1-1
D: .
V: TRBV4-3

DNA: TGTGCCAGCAGCTTAGAGGGGGGGGCCTGGGAGACCCAGTACTTC
CDR3: CASSLEGGAWETQYF
size: .
J: TRBJ2-5
D: .
V: TRBV11-1

DNA: TGCGCCAGCAGCCCCGACGGTCTGACCCAAGAGACCCAGTACTTC
CDR3: CASSPDGLTQETQYF
size: .
J: TRBJ2-5
D: .
V: TRBV5-1

DNA: TGTGCCAGCAGTTTTGGGAGACAAGAAGAGACCCAGTACTTC
CDR3: CASSFGRQEETQYF
size: .
J: TRBJ2-5
D: .
V: TRBV27

DNA: TGTGCCAGCAGCTACGCGCTTGGCCAAAGCTATGGCTACACCTTC
CDR3: CASSYALGQSYGYTF
size: .
J: TRBJ1-2
D: .
V: TRBV6-5

DNA: TGTGCCAGCAGGTCTCGGACTACCTCGGATGAGCAGTTCTTC
CDR3: CASRSRTTSDEQFF
size: .
J: TRBJ2-1
D: .
V: TRBV28

DNA: TGTGCCAGCAGCCCGGGTGGGGGGAGGCCCCCCCATGAGCAGTTCTTC
CDR3: CASSPGGGRPPHEQFF
size: once
J: TRBJ2-1
D: .
V: TRBV7-3

DNA: TGTGCCAGTACTGGACTAGCGGGGGGGAGCTCCTACGAGCAGTACTTC
CDR3: CASTGLAGGSSYEQYF
size: .
J: TRBJ2-7
D: TRBD2
V: TRBV19

DNA: TGCGCCAGCAGTGAGCAGGGTAGAGAAAAACTGTTTTTT
CDR3: CASSEQGREKLFF
size: .
J: TRBJ1-4
D: .
V: TRBV10-1

DNA: TGTGCCAGCAGCTTAAAGGGTCTAGCGGTTTACAATGAGCAGTTCTTC
CDR3: CASSLKGLAVYNEQFF
size: .
J: TRBJ2-1
D: TRBD2
V: TRBV7-3

DNA: TGTGCCAGCAGATTGGGAGGAGCGGGGGCAGATACGCAGTATTTT
CDR3: CASRLGGAGADTQYF
size: .
J: TRBJ2-3
D: TRBD2
V: TRBV6-5

DNA: TGTGCCAGCAGTGCGCCTATCACAGGGCGGTACGTTGAGCAGTTCTTC
CDR3: CASSAPITGRYVEQFF
size: .
J: TRBJ2-1
D: .
V: TRBV25-1

DNA: TGTGCCAGCAGCCAAGATTGGAGGACGGGGTACCAAGAGACCCAGTACTTC
CDR3: CASSQDWRTGYQETQYF
size: .
J: TRBJ2-5
D: .
V: TRBV3-1/TRBV3-2

DNA: TGTGCCAGCAGCTTGCTAGCGGGGGGCTACGAGCAGTACTTC
CDR3: CASSLLAGGYEQYF
size: .
J: TRBJ2-7
D: TRBD2
V: TRBV5-4

DNA: TGTGCCAGCAGTTTATTAGCGGGAGTGGGAAATGAGCAGTTCTTC
CDR3: CASSLLAGVGNEQFF
size: .
J: TRBJ2-1
D: TRBD2
V: TRBV6-2/TRBV6-3

DNA: TGCGCCAGCAGCTTGAGTGCGGGGGGGAATCAGGCAGATACGCAGTATTTT
CDR3: CASSLSAGGNQADTQYF
size: .
J: TRBJ2-3
D: TRBD2
V: TRBV5-1

DNA: TGTGCCAGCAGCGTAGGACCGGGACAGCTCTCTGGAAACACCATATATTTT
CDR3: CASSVGPGQLSGNTIYF
size: .
J: TRBJ1-3
D: TRBD1
V: TRBV9

DNA: TGTGCCAGCAGCTTAAACAAACTGGCTGGAAACACCATATATTTT
CDR3: CASSLNKLAGNTIYF
size: .
J: TRBJ1-3
D: .
V: TRBV7-6

DNA: TGTGCCACCAGCAGCGGAACCCACCGACAGGGGGACGAAAACACCATATATTTT
CDR3: CATSSGTHRQGDENTIYF
size: once
J: TRBJ1-3
D: TRBD1
V: TRBV15

DNA: TGTGCCTGGAGTCGCAACACTCCGGGACAGGGTGGAAATCAGCCCCAGCATTTT
CDR3: CAWSRNTPGQGGNQPQHF
size: .
J: TRBJ1-5
D: TRBD1
V: TRBV30